This T cell receptor (beta chain) was captured by sequencing in a study of early T cells in non-severe SARS-CoV-2 infection. Study details: From unsorted whole blood, bulk RNA was sequenced, and the chains remained unpaired.

Researchers attached unique molecular identifiers to individual cDNA molecules. From the 5' RACE reads, TCRdb called clonotypes with MiXCR, one entry per CDR3 protein. Counted here are some 55,000 distinct CDR3 sequences, 10% to 15% occurring once; the ten biggest clones make up 2.9%. V lost 2 bases and J 7 bases, leaving 17 bases between the germline ends. The length of the CDR3 is 15 residues. In germline, CDR1 is MGHDK, CDR2 SYGVNS. Regarding the study as a whole: A preference for anti-spike CD8 responses marked VDJdb matching, which missed private and CD4 specificities.

About this clonotype: The antigen remains unidentified.

The V and J genes are TRBV25-1 and TRBJ1-2; tentative D call: TRBD1 (5 bases). The receptor was derived from an adult who was a healthcare worker with PCR-confirmed SARS-CoV-2 infection or an uninfected control (not recorded which). Input material: whole blood. CDR3 protein: CASSEGDPLTSGYTF. CDR3 sequence (DNA): TGTGCCAGCAGTGAAGGGGACCCTCTAACCTCTGGCTACACCTTC.